These T cell receptor beta chains were read from a single sample in a study of shared clonotypes between healthy human individuals. Measured with immunoSEQ multiplex PCR; TCRdb has only the in-frame clones, and not every one. The sample holds 2,500,000 or so clones, just over 90% seen once. What was sequenced was naive CD4+ T cells sorted from blood. These receptor sequences come from a man between 18 and 29 years old in good health. CDR3s include the opening cysteine and the closing phenylalanine or tryptophan. D genes are given only for firm matches. Clone size is stated in some rows and not others, as once, few, many or a class when expanded.

J | D | size | V | CDR3 | DNA
TRBJ2-5 | - | once | TRBV27 | CASSSLRPNPQETQYF | TGTGCCAGCAGTTCCCTACGTCCTAATCCCCAAGAGACCCAGTACTTC
TRBJ2-7 | TRBD2 | - | TRBV6-5 | CASKVAGISYEQYF | TGTGCCAGCAAGGTAGCGGGTATCTCCTACGAGCAGTACTTC
TRBJ1-2 | - | - | TRBV5-1 | CASSLNAGYGYTF | TGCGCCAGCAGCTTGAATGCGGGTTATGGCTACACCTTC
TRBJ2-3 | TRBD2 | - | TRBV7-7 | CASSLGLAGGADTQYF | TGTGCTAGCAGCCTCGGACTAGCGGGGGGAGCAGATACGCAGTATTTT
TRBJ1-2 | - | - | TRBV6-6 | CASSYARAYGYTF | TGTGCCAGCAGTTACGCCAGGGCCTATGGCTACACCTTC
TRBJ1-2 | - | - | TRBV19 | CASSGGWGYTF | TGTGCCAGTAGTGGGGGTTGGGGCTACACCTTC
TRBJ2-1 | TRBD2 | - | TRBV5-1 | CASSLGGTSENEQFF | TGCGCCAGCAGCTTGGGTGGGACTAGCGAAAATGAGCAGTTCTTC
TRBJ2-3 | - | - | TRBV5-6 | CASSLTGTDTQYF | TGTGCCAGCAGCCTGACGGGGACAGATACGCAGTATTTT
TRBJ1-1 | - | once | TRBV7-3 | CASSYGVGTEAFF | TGTGCCAGCAGCTACGGGGTGGGCACTGAAGCTTTCTTT
TRBJ1-4 | TRBD1 | - | TRBV27 | CASSSPGGQGSDEKLFF | TGTGCCAGCAGTTCCCCGGGGGGACAGGGGTCGGATGAAAAACTGTTTTTT
TRBJ2-1 | - | - | TRBV18 | CASSPPSSGYNNEQFF | TGTGCCAGCTCACCACCGTCAAGCGGGTATAACAATGAGCAGTTCTTC
TRBJ1-2 | - | - | TRBV19 | CASSISAPYGYTF | TGTGCCAGTAGTATATCCGCACCCTATGGCTACACCTTC
TRBJ1-2 | - | - | TRBV5-1 | CASSLAGGPGSGYTF | TGCGCCAGCAGCTTGGCCGGGGGGCCTGGGAGTGGCTACACCTTC
TRBJ2-5 | TRBD1 | once | TRBV13 | CASSSKNQNRGPLRETQYF | TGTGCCAGCAGCTCAAAAAACCAGAACAGGGGGCCGCTGAGAGAGACCCAGTACTTC
TRBJ1-2 | - | - | TRBV6-4 | CASRRGATGGYGYTF | TGTGCCAGCCGTCGAGGGGCCACCGGGGGGTATGGCTACACCTTC
TRBJ1-1 | - | few | TRBV30 | CAWSLGGDTEAFF | TGTGCCTGGAGCCTAGGGGGGGACACTGAAGCTTTCTTT
TRBJ2-7 | - | - | TRBV7-2 | CASSSQEAGEQYF | TGTGCCAGCAGCTCCCAGGAGGCGGGGGAGCAGTACTTC
TRBJ2-3 | - | - | TRBV7-9 | CASSLDGGGTDTQYF | TGTGCCAGCAGCTTAGACGGGGGAGGCACAGATACGCAGTATTTT
TRBJ2-1 | TRBD2 | - | TRBV2 | CASTGEGNEQFF | TGTGCCAGCACGGGGGAGGGGAATGAGCAGTTCTTC